The next 31 T cell receptor beta chains were all read from a single sample in a study of cytomegalovirus exposure and HLA in healthy donors. PCR involved 60 Vbeta and 13 Jbeta primers. Using immunoSEQ multiplex PCR, the repertoire was profiled, and TCRdb retains in-frame clones only, with some absent. Of roughly 110,000 clones in the sample, about 74% were seen once. The sample consisted of PBMCs. These receptors all come from a woman aged 40 to 55 in good health and CMV-seropositive.

The V gene is TRBV10-1, the J gene TRBJ1-3, with 7 positions matching TRBD1. The V gene's germline CDR1 is WNHNN and CDR2 SYGVQD (reference sequence). Losses at the gene ends were 4 bases for V and 0 bases for J; bases not matched to a gene: 9. CDR3 length: 17 amino acids. CDR3 amino acids: CASSGYSRTGSGNTIYF. In DNA form, the CDR3 reads TGCGCCAGCAGTGGATACTCAAGGACAGGCTCTGGAAACACCATATATTTT.

This chain connects TRBV5-6 to TRBJ2-1, with a tentative D call TRBD2 (7 bases). Germline V gene lookup returns CDR1 SGHDT and CDR2 YYEEEE. The CDR3 runs 15 residues. Trimming shortened V by 2 bases and J by 9 bases, and 18 bases separated the two germline ends. CDR3 protein: CASSFLGGGLVEQFF. CDR3 DNA: TGTGCCAGCAGCTTTTTAGGGGGGGGTTTAGTTGAGCAGTTCTTC.

J is TRBJ1-2 and V is TRBV5-8; 9 bases agree with TRBD1. The CDR3 loop spans 13 amino acids. Germline lookup yields CDR1 SGHTS and CDR2 YDEGEE. V was pared by 7 bases and J by 10 bases, with 11 bases of the junction left unmatched. The CDR3 bases are TGTGCCAGCGGGACAGGGACATCATCAACCTACACCTTC. Translated, it gives CASGTGTSSTYTF.

The chain's CDR3 is CASRGQGAREKLFF. DNA of the CDR3: TGTGCCAGCAGAGGACAGGGGGCACGTGAAAAACTGTTTTTT. J is TRBJ1-4 and V is TRBV2, with 11 bases lining up with TRBD1. The ends lost 6 bases at V and 7 bases at J; junction bases unmatched: 4. The V gene's germline CDR1 is SNHLY and CDR2 FYNNEI. The CDR3 is 14 residues long.

This chain joins TRBV15 and TRBJ2-7; D possibly corresponds to TRBD2 (5 bases). Per germline, CDR1 LNHNV and CDR2 YYDKDF (reference sequence). This CDR3 has 14 residues. Trimming took off 5 bases at V and 1 base at J, with 12 bases between the two ends. The CDR3 protein is CATSSGSGSYEQYF. The CDR3 coding sequence is TGTGCCACCAGCTCGGGCTCGGGGTCCTACGAGCAGTACTTC.

This chain connects TRBV5-4 to TRBJ1-4; D is unresolved. V shed 1 base and J shed 7 bases, with 14 bases lying between them. The CDR3 totals 15 residues. Germline values: CDR1 SGHNT, CDR2 YYREEE (reference sequence). CDR3 amino acids: CASSLRQAGSEKLFF. CDR3 coding DNA: TGTGCCAGCAGCTTGCGGCAGGCGGGATCTGAAAAACTGTTTTTT.

The chain combines TRBV7-9 with TRBJ1-1; 8 nucleotides line up with TRBD1. Germline lookup yields CDR1 SEHNR and CDR2 FQNEAQ (reference sequence). With 3 bases clipped from V and 4 bases from J, the junction kept 13 bases outside the gene matches. The CDR3 length is 17 residues. The CDR3, as DNA: TGTGCCAGCAGCTTTACATCGACAGGGGCGCGTTCCACTGAAGCTTTCTTT. This translates into CASSFTSTGARSTEAFF.

The chain couples TRBV6-6 to TRBJ2-2; TRBD2 matches 7 bases. Per germline, CDR1 MNHNY and CDR2 SVGAGI (reference sequence). Trimming took 7 bases from V and 1 from J; bases not matched to a gene: 3. The CDR3 spans 14 residues. The CDR3 protein is CASIPGGNTGELFF. The CDR3 DNA sequence: TGTGCCAGCATCCCGGGGGGGAACACCGGGGAGCTGTTTTTT.

The J gene is TRBJ2-5, the V gene TRBV5-1; D is perhaps TRBD1 (8 bases). Germline CDR1 reads SGHRS; CDR2 reads YFSETQ. Trimming left V 4 bases short and J 1 base short, with 20 bases between. The CDR3 length is 17 residues. CDR3: CASSRSGQGLTQETQYF. In DNA, the CDR3 is TGCGCCAGCAGCAGATCCGGACAGGGACTAACCCAAGAGACCCAGTACTTC.

J is TRBJ2-5 and V is TRBV2; unclear D gene. The CDR3 has 14 residues. Germline V gene data show CDR1 as SNHLY and CDR2 as FYNNEI. V was shortened by 4 bases and J by 2 bases, with 11 bases between the two germline ends. As DNA, the CDR3 is TGTGCCAGCAGTGGCGTCTACGGGCAAGAGACCCAGTACTTC. Its protein is CASSGVYGQETQYF.

This rearrangement joins TRBV5-4 to TRBJ2-7; 7 nucleotides align to TRBD2. The CDR3 has 12 residues. J gave up 5 bases and V 4 bases, and 3 bases lay outside the gene matches. In germline, CDR1 is SGHNT, CDR2 YYREEE (reference sequence). CDR3 amino acids: CASSRGGDEQYF. Written as DNA, the CDR3 is TGTGCCAGCAGCCGGGGAGGGGACGAGCAGTACTTC.

This chain joins TRBV19 and TRBJ2-6, with D possibly being TRBD1 (6 bases). Germline loops: CDR1 LNHDA, CDR2 SQIVND (reference sequence). The CDR3 has 17 amino acids. The V and J ends lost 7 bases and 0 bases respectively, with 16 bases between them. CDR3 DNA: TGTGCCAGTACCGAGAGTTGGGGGCTCTCTGGGGCCAACGTCCTGACTTTC. Its protein product is CASTESWGLSGANVLTF. The full variable domain, completed using reference TRBV19 and TRBJ2-6, is DGGITQSPKYLFRKEGQNVTLSCEQNLNHDAMYWYRQDPGQGLRLIYYSQIVNDFQKGDIAEGYSVSREKKESFPLTVTSAQKNPTAFYLCASTESWGLSGANVLTFGAGSRLTVL.

The genes are TRBV2 and TRBJ2-2; no definite D call. Germline CDR1 SNHLY, CDR2 FYNNEI. The V end was cut by 2 bases, the J end by 6 bases, with 7 bases between. The CDR3 consists of 13 residues. The CDR3 coding sequence is TGTGCCAGCAGTGAATCCCGGGCCGGGGAGCTGTTTTTT. As protein: CASSESRAGELFF.

The J gene is TRBJ2-6, the V gene TRBV2, with D uncertain. Trimming removed 7 bases at V and 2 bases at J, with 12 bases between. The CDR3 is 15 amino acids. Germline lookup yields CDR1 SNHLY and CDR2 FYNNEI. DNA for the CDR3: TGTGCCAGCAAAATGGGCTCGGCTGGGGCCAACGTCCTGACTTTC. This gives the protein CASKMGSAGANVLTF.

The genes are TRBV27 and TRBJ1-2; D is possibly TRBD1 (5 bases). V lost 7 bases and J lost 7, with 16 bases in between. This CDR3 has 13 amino acids. Germline V CDR1 and CDR2: MNHEY, SMNVEV (reference sequence). The CDR3 is CASTRSGTPGYTF. CDR3 DNA sequence: TGTGCCAGCACGAGGTCCGGGACTCCTGGCTACACCTTC.

This clone was seen only a few times. This rearrangement joins TRBV11-2 to TRBJ1-2; 7 bases map to TRBD1. Germline assignment: CDR1 SGHAT and CDR2 FQNNGV. The ends lost 4 bases at V and 7 bases at J; junction bases unmatched: 15. The CDR3 totals 16 residues. This CDR3 is CASSSTARQGPSGYTF. The CDR3 DNA reads TGTGCCAGCAGCTCAACCGCTCGACAGGGTCCTAGTGGCTACACCTTC. Variable domain in full (rest from reference TRBV11-2 and TRBJ1-2): EAGVAQSPRYKIIEKRQSVAFWCNPISGHATLYWYQQILGQGPKLLIQFQNNGVVDDSQLPKDRFSAERLKGVDSTLKIQPAKLEDSAVYLCASSSTARQGPSGYTFGSGTRLTVV.

The chain has TRBV5-6 and TRBJ1-2; D is possibly TRBD1 (6 bases). CDR1 is SGHDT and CDR2 is YYEEEE in the germline V gene. The CDR3 spans 14 residues. V lost 4 bases and J 4 bases, leaving 14 bases between the germline ends. The CDR3 bases are TGTGCCAGCAGCGGCAACAGGGTCGGCTATGGCTACACCTTC. Protein sequence: CASSGNRVGYGYTF.

This clone has just a few counts. The V call is TRBV7-2, the J call TRBJ2-7; D is possibly TRBD2 (5 bases). V shed 5 bases and J shed 5 bases, with 13 bases lying between them. The CDR3 loop spans 13 amino acids. CDR1 and CDR2 from the germline V gene are SGHTA and FQGNSA. The CDR3 coding sequence is TGTGCCAGCAGCCGACTAATTCAGGACGAGCAGTACTTC. Its translation: CASSRLIQDEQYF.

This clone turned up a few times. This rearrangement joins TRBV4-1 to TRBJ1-6, with unresolved D. The CDR3 is 16 residues long. Per the germline V gene, CDR1 is MGHRA and CDR2 is YSYEKL. The germline V and J ends were trimmed by 1 base and 5 bases, with 12 bases remaining between them. CDR3 amino acids: CASSQGRAGDNSPLHF. In DNA form, the CDR3 reads TGCGCCAGCAGCCAAGGGCGGGCAGGTGATAATTCACCCCTCCACTTT.

This rearrangement joins TRBV5-6 to TRBJ2-5; D unclear. This CDR3 spans 12 amino acids. Germline values: CDR1 SGHDT, CDR2 YYEEEE. V gave up 1 base and J gave up 7 bases, with 8 bases separating them. The CDR3 DNA sequence: TGTGCCAGCAGCTTGCTGGTCGGGACCCAGTACTTC. Amino acids: CASSLLVGTQYF. Based on the CDR3 plus reference TRBV5-6 and TRBJ2-5, the full variable domain is DAGVTQSPTHLIKTRGQQVTLRCSPKSGHDTVSWYQQALGQGPQFIFQYYEEEERQRGNFPDRFSGHQFPNYSSELNVNALLLGDSALYLCASSLLVGTQYFGPGTRLLVL.

V gene TRBV7-2 combines with J gene TRBJ2-7, with D uncertain. V was clipped by 0 bases and J by 2 bases, with 5 bases between them. Per germline, CDR1 SGHTA and CDR2 FQGNSA. This CDR3 is 13 amino acids long. The CDR3 here is CASSLAKTYEQYF. The CDR3 DNA is TGTGCCAGCAGCTTAGCTAAAACCTACGAGCAGTACTTC.

As to this clone: Other nucleotide sequences from this sample produce the same CDR3. The rearrangement links TRBV4-1 to TRBJ1-5; 9 bases are a match to TRBD1. CDR3 length: 16 amino acids. With V trimmed by 0 bases and J by 2 bases, 2 bases remained unmatched. CDR1 is MGHRA and CDR2 is YSYEKL in the germline V gene. The CDR3 is CASSQDGTGRNQPQHF. In DNA form, the CDR3 reads TGCGCCAGCAGCCAAGATGGGACAGGGCGCAATCAGCCCCAGCATTTT.

This clone was observed a few times. The V and J genes are TRBV30 and TRBJ1-4; D is undetermined. Per the germline V gene, CDR1 is GTSNPN and CDR2 is SVGIG (reference sequence). The CDR3 loop spans 13 amino acids. V gave up 0 bases and J gave up 4 bases, with 6 bases separating them. The CDR3 spells CAWSVRFNEKLFF. Here the CDR3 DNA reads TGTGCCTGGAGTGTACGGTTTAATGAAAAACTGTTTTTT.

The sample holds one count of this clone. The chain carries TRBV5-1 and TRBJ2-7, with D possibly matching TRBD2 (5 bases). The germline V and J ends were trimmed by 2 bases and 3 bases, with 12 bases remaining between them. Germline CDR1 and CDR2: SGHRS and YFSETQ. The CDR3 runs to 14 residues. CDR3 residues: CASSFEGLVYEQYF. CDR3 bases: TGCGCCAGCAGCTTTGAGGGCTTGGTCTACGAGCAGTACTTC.

The gene calls are TRBV4-1 and TRBJ2-7; a possible D gene is TRBD1 (6 bases). Germline assignment: CDR1 MGHRA and CDR2 YSYEKL. Deletions cut 3 bases from V and 6 bases from J, with 12 bases between. The CDR3 is 13 residues long. The CDR3 DNA reads TGCGCCAGCAGCCAGGTACAGGGACGCGAGCAGTACTTC. Its translation: CASSQVQGREQYF.

This clone was detected only a few times. The chain combines TRBV6-1 with TRBJ2-5; the D gene is possibly TRBD2 (6 bases). Germline CDR1 MNHNS, CDR2 SASEGT. CDR3 size: 15 residues. V dropped 2 bases and J dropped 5 bases, with 15 bases sitting between them. CDR3 coding DNA: TGTGCCAGCAGTGAATCCTGGGGGAGGCGCGAGACCCAGTACTTC. This codes for CASSESWGRRETQYF.

The chain joins TRBV6-5 to TRBJ1-6; TRBD1 aligns across 9 bases. From germline, CDR1 is MNHEY and CDR2 SVGAGI. This CDR3 spans 16 amino acids. V was clipped by 2 bases and J by 6 bases; unmatched bases: 5. The CDR3 region is CASSYTGDRANSPLHF. In DNA, the CDR3 is TGTGCCAGCAGTTACACGGGGGACAGGGCTAATTCACCCCTCCACTTT.

This clone was seen a single time. The V gene is TRBV9, the J gene TRBJ1-4, with no clear D. The CDR3 loop spans 19 amino acids. In germline, CDR1 is SGDLS, CDR2 YYNGEE. V lost 0 bases to trimming and J lost 0 bases, with 18 bases between them. CDR3 nucleotide sequence: TGTGCCAGCAGCGTAGAGGGAGGGATGGGCATCCCAACTAATGAAAAACTGTTTTTT. It codes for CASSVEGGMGIPTNEKLFF.

CDR3: CASSQNRGFWDEKLFF. The CDR3 DNA sequence: TGTGCCAGCAGCCAAAATCGGGGATTCTGGGATGAAAAACTGTTTTTT. V and J are TRBV11-2 and TRBJ1-4, with no clear D. CDR1 and CDR2 from the germline V gene are SGHAT and FQNNGV. V was cut by 5 bases and J by 6 bases, with 19 bases left in between. The CDR3 is made up of 16 amino acids.

This clone has more than one count but fewer than ten. The J gene is TRBJ1-6, the V gene TRBV6-5; D is uncertain. The germline V and J ends were trimmed by 7 bases and 8 bases, with 9 bases remaining between them. This CDR3 contains 12 residues. Germline V gene lookup returns CDR1 MNHEY and CDR2 SVGAGI. The CDR3 sequence: CASTIEHSPLHF. As DNA, the CDR3 is TGTGCCAGCACCATAGAGCATTCACCCCTCCACTTT.

The DNA for the CDR3 is TGTGCCAGCAGTAGCTATTCCAAGACGCAGTATTTT. Its translation is CASSSYSKTQYF. The V and J genes are TRBV28 and TRBJ2-3; D unresolved. Germline-derived CDR1 and CDR2 are MDHEN and SYDVKM. This CDR3 spans 12 amino acids. The germline V and J ends were trimmed by 5 bases and 9 bases, with 12 bases remaining between them. The full variable domain, in which reference TRBV28 and TRBJ2-3 provide the parts outside the CDR3, is DVKVTQSSRYLVKRTGEKVFLECVQDMDHENMFWYRQDPGLGLRLIYFSYDVKMKEKGDIPEGYSVSREKKERFSLILESASTNQTSMYLCASSSYSKTQYFGPGTRLTVL.